This T cell receptor (beta chain) emerged from a study of shared clonotypes between healthy human individuals. V was cut by 0 bases and J by 0 bases, with 9 bases left in between. CDR3 length: 15 amino acids. Germline CDR1 is SGHDT and CDR2 is YYEEEE. Data came from immunoSEQ multiplex PCR; TCRdb stores just in-frame clones and leaves some out. This sample has around 550,000 clones; roughly 95% occur once, and the top ten carry 0.095% to 0.14%. This clone was seen just once. CD45RO-negative CD8 cells positively selected for CCR7 made up the naive population, which excluded terminally differentiated effector memory CD45RA+ cells.

The TCR originated in a woman aged 25 to 39 in good health. The V call is TRBV5-6, the J call TRBJ1-1; the D is unclear. The sequenced sample was naive CD8+ T cells sorted from blood. The CDR3 DNA follows: TGTGCCAGCAGCTTGGGCGGGCGGGTGAACACTGAAGCTTTCTTT. The encoded protein is CASSLGGRVNTEAFF.